Sequencing of this TCR beta chain was carried out in a study of blood T cell repertoires in COVID-19. Sequenced by immunoSEQ multiplex PCR; TCRdb stores in-frame clones only, minus some. The sample consists of a few hundred thousand clones, 89% of them appearing once. The V gene's germline CDR1 is MNHEY and CDR2 SVGAGI. The V and J ends lost 4 bases and 1 base respectively, with 11 bases between them. This CDR3 contains 15 residues. The rearrangement links TRBV6-5 to TRBJ2-1; possible D gene TRBD2, 6 bases. The receptor was isolated from a young man who had recovered from COVID-19. Material for sequencing was peripheral blood. CDR3 DNA: TGTGCCAGCAGTTCTACCAGCGGGTCCTACAATGAGCAGTTCTTC. This codes for CASSSTSGSYNEQFF.